Following are 7 T cell receptor beta chains from one sample sequenced in a study of cytomegalovirus exposure and HLA in healthy donors. With 60 Vbeta and 13 Jbeta primers, the PCR was carried out. The assay was immunoSEQ multiplex PCR, and TCRdb's table has in-frame clones only and misses some. Of about 140,000 clones in the sample, roughly 80% are singletons; the top ten hold around 3.4%. Sequencing input: PBMCs. The receptors derive from a man in his forties or fifties in good health and CMV-seronegative.

In DNA, the CDR3 is TGTGCCAGCAGCCTAGGACTAGCGGGGACCCGGAACACCGGGGAGCTGTTTTTT. It codes for CASSLGLAGTRNTGELFF. The rearrangement links TRBV4-2 to TRBJ2-2, with 12 bases identical to TRBD2. Germline V gene lookup returns CDR1 LGHNA and CDR2 YNFKEQ. The CDR3 totals 18 residues. V lost 4 bases to trimming and J lost 1 base; unmatched junction nucleotides: 7.

This clone was counted between two and nine times. The gene calls are TRBV4-1 and TRBJ2-3; no firm D call. V was pared by 2 bases and J by 0 bases, with 9 bases between. The CDR3 consists of 15 residues. CDR1 is MGHRA and CDR2 is YSYEKL in the germline V gene. This chain's CDR3 is CASSQSPSSTDTQYF. CDR3 in DNA: TGCGCCAGCAGCCAAAGTCCTAGTAGCACAGATACGCAGTATTTT.

This clone was counted between two and nine times. The rearrangement joins TRBV5-4 to TRBJ2-6; 7 nucleotides match TRBD2. The CDR3 totals 16 residues. The V gene's germline CDR1 is SGHNT and CDR2 YYREEE (reference sequence). Trimming took 3 bases from V and 4 from J; bases not matched to a gene: 7. As DNA, the CDR3 is TGTGCCAGCAGCTGGGAGGGGACGCGAGGGGCCAACGTCCTGACTTTC. Translated, it gives CASSWEGTRGANVLTF. Variable domain in full (rest from reference TRBV5-4 and TRBJ2-6): ETGVTQSPTHLIKTRGQQVTLRCSSQSGHNTVSWYQQALGQGPQFIFQYYREEENGRGNFPPRFSGLQFPNYSSELNVNALELDDSALYLCASSWEGTRGANVLTFGAGSRLTVL.

In this sample, this clone turned up a few times. The chain links TRBV19 to TRBJ1-4, with 7 positions matching TRBD1. The CDR3 sequence is 13 residues long. The germline gives CDR1 LNHDA, CDR2 SQIVND (reference sequence). Trimming cost V 7 bases and J 4 bases; bases outside gene matches: 3. CDR3 region: CASKGQNNEKLFF. The CDR3, as DNA: TGTGCCAGTAAGGGACAGAATAATGAAAAACTGTTTTTT.

CDR3 region: CASSKPLAAGEGVQPQHF. DNA for the CDR3: TGTGCCAGTAGTAAACCCCTAGCGGCAGGGGAAGGAGTACAGCCCCAGCATTTT. J is TRBJ1-5 and V is TRBV19; maybe TRBD1 (6 bases). Germline V lookup: CDR1 LNHDA, CDR2 SQIVND (reference sequence). The CDR3 loop spans 18 amino acids. V was trimmed by 4 bases and J by 7 bases, leaving 26 bases between them.

This clone turned up a few times. The V and J genes are TRBV6-5 and TRBJ2-7; perhaps TRBD2 as D (6 bases). V was clipped by 3 bases and J by 1 base, with 16 bases between them. Germline lookup yields CDR1 MNHEY and CDR2 SVGAGI. The CDR3 is made up of 16 amino acids. DNA of the CDR3: TGTGCCAGCAGTTATTCCAGCGGGCATAATTCCTACGAGCAGTACTTC. Translation: CASSYSSGHNSYEQYF.

The genes are TRBV9 and TRBJ1-4, with 8 positions matching TRBD1. The J segment lost 4 bases and the V segment lost 4 bases, leaving 6 bases of the junction unmatched. The CDR3 runs to 15 residues. Germline values: CDR1 SGDLS, CDR2 YYNGEE. The CDR3 sequence is CASSPRTGYNEKLFF. CDR3 bases: TGTGCCAGCAGCCCCCGGACAGGGTATAATGAAAAACTGTTTTTT.